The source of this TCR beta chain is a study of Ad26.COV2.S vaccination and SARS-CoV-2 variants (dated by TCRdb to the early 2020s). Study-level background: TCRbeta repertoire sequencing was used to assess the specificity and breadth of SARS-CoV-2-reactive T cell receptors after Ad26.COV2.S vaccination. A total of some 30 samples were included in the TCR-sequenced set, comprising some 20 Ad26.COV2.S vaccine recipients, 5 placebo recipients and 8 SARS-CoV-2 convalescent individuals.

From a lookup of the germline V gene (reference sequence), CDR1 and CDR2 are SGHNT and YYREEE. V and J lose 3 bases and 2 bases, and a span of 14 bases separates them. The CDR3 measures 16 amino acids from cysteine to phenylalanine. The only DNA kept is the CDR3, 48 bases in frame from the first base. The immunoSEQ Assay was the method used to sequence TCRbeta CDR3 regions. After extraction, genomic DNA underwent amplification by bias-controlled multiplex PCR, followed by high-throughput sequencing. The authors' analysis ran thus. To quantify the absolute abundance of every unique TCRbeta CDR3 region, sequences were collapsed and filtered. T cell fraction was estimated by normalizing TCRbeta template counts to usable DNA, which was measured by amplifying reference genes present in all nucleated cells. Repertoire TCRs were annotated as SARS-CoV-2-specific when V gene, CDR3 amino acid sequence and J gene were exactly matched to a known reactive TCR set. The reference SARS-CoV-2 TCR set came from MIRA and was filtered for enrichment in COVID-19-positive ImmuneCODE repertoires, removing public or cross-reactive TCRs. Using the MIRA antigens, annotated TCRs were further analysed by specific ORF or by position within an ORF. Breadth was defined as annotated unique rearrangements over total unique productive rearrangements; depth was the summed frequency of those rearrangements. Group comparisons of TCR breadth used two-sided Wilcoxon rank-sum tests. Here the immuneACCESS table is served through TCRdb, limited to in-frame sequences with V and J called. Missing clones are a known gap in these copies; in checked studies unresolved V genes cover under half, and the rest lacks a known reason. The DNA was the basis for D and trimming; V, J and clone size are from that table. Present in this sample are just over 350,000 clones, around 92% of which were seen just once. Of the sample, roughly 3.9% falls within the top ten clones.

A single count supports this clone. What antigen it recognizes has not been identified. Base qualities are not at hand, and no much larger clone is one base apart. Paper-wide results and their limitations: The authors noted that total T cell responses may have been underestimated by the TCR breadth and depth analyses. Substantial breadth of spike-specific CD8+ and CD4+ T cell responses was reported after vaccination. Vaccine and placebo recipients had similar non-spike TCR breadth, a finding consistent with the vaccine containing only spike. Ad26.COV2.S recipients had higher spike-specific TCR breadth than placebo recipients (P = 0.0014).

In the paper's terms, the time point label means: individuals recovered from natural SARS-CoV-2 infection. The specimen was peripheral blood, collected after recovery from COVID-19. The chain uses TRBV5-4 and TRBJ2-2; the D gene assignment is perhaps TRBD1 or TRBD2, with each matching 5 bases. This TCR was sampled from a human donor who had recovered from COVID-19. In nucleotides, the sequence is TGTGCCAGCAGCTCATCCCGGGGCCCCAACACCGGGGAGCTGTTTTTT. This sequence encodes CASSSSRGPNTGELFF.